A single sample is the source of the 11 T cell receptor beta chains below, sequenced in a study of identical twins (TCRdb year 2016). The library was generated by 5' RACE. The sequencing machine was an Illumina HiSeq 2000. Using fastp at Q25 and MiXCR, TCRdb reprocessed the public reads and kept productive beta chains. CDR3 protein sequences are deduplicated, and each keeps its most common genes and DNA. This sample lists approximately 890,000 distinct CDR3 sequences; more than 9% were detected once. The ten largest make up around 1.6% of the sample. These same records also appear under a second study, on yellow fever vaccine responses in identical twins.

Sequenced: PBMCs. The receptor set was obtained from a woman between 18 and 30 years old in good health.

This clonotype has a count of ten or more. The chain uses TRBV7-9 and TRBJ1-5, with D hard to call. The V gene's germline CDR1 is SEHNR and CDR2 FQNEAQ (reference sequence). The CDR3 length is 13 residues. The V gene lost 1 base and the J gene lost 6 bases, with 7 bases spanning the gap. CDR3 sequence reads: CASSLGLSQPQHF. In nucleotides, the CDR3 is TGTGCCAGCAGCTTAGGCCTGTCTCAGCCCCAGCATTTT. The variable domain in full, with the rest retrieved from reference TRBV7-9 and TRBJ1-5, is DTGVSQNPRHKITKRGQNVTFRCDPISEHNRLYWYRQTLGQGPEFLTYFQNEAQLEKSRLLSDRFSAERPKGSFSTLEIQRTEQGDSAMYLCASSLGLSQPQHFGDGTRLSIL.

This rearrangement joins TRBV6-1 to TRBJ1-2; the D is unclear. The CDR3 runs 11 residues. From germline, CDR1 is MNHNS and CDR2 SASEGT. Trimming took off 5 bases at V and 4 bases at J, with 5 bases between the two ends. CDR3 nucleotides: TGTGCCAGCAGTTTTATCTATGGCTACACCTTC. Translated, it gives CASSFIYGYTF.

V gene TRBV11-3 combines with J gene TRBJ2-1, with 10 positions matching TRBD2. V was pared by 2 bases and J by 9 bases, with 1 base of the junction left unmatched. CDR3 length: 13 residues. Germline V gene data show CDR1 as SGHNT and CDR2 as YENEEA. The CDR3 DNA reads TGTGCCAGCAGCTTAAGCGGGAGGGTTGAGCAGTTCTTC. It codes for CASSLSGRVEQFF. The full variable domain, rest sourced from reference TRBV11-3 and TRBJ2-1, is EAGVVQSPRYKIIEKKQPVAFWCNPISGHNTLYWYLQNLGQGPELLIRYENEEAVDDSQLPKDRFSAERLKGVDSTLKIQPAELGDSAVYLCASSLSGRVEQFFGPGTRLTVL.

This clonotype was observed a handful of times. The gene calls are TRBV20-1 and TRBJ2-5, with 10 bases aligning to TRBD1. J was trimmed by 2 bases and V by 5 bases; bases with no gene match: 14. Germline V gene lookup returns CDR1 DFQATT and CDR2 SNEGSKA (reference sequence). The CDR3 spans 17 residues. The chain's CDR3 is CSAPPLRDRGRQETQYF. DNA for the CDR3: TGCAGTGCTCCACCTCTCCGGGACAGGGGAAGGCAAGAGACCCAGTACTTC.

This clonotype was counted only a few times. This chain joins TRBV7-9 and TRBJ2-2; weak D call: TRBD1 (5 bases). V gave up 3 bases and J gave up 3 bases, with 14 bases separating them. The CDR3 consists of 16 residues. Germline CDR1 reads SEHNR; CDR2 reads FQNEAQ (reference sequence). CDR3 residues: CASSFPIGHYTGELFF. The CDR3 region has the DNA TGTGCCAGCAGCTTCCCAATCGGACACTACACCGGGGAGCTGTTTTTT.

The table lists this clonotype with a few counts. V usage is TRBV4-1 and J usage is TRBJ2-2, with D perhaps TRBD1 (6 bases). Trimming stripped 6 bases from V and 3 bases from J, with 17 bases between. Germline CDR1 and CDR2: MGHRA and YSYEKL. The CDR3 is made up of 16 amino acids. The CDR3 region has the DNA TGCGCCAGCAGACATTTTAGGGGGAGTGACACCGGGGAGCTGTTTTTT. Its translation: CASRHFRGSDTGELFF.

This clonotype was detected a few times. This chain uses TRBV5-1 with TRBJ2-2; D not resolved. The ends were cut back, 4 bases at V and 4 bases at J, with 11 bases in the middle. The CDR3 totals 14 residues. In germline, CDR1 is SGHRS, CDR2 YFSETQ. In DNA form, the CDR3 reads TGCGCCAGCAGCCCCTGGAGTGGCACCGGGGAGCTGTTTTTT. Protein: CASSPWSGTGELFF.

CDR3 nucleotide sequence: TGTGCCATCAGCGACGCTGGACGGATCTACGAGCAGTACGTC. Protein product: CAISDAGRIYEQYV. The chain is built from TRBV10-3 and TRBJ2-7; no clear D gene. Germline V gene sequence: CDR1 ENHRY, CDR2 SYGVKD. V lost 6 bases to trimming and J lost 3 bases, with 15 bases between them. The CDR3 is 14 amino acids.

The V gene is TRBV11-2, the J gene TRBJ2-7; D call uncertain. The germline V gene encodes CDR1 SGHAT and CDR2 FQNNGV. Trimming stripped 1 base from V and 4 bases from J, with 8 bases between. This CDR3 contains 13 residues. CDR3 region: CASSLGMAYEQYF. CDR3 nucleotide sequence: TGTGCCAGCAGCTTAGGCATGGCGTACGAGCAGTACTTC.

CDR3 sequence reads: CASAGSSGRGLETQYF. In DNA form, the CDR3 reads TGCGCCAGCGCGGGGTCCTCGGGACGTGGGTTAGAGACCCAGTACTTC. This chain connects TRBV5-1 to TRBJ2-5, with a possible D match to TRBD2 (6 bases). The CDR3 has 16 residues. The germline CDR1 and CDR2 sequences are SGHRS and YFSETQ. V lost 7 bases and J 4 bases, leaving 23 bases between the germline ends.

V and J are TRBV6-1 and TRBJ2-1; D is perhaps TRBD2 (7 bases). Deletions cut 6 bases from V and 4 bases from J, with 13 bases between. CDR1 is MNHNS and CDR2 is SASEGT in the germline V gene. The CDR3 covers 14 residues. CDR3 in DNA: TGTGCCAGCAGGGGGGGGGGCAATTACAATGAGCAGTTCTTC. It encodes CASRGGGNYNEQFF.